Included here is one T cell receptor beta chain sequence, with context. Its antigen remains unknown. Regarding treatment: approximately nine-day PBMC culture with coronavirus spike peptide pools or control peptides (ViraFEST assay). Germline values: CDR1 SGHTA, CDR2 FQGNSA. This CDR3 contains 14 residues. V lost 2 bases and J 5 bases, leaving 12 bases between the germline ends. This sample was taken from a study of vaccination and CD4 T cells after COVID-19. In the study overall: Each convalescent patient was PCR positive for SARS-CoV-2 on nasal swab; eight or nine cases were mild and one severe. Post-COVID samples were collected a median roughly 93 days following diagnosis, spanning 35 to 161. Control cultures used a CEFX viral epitope pool, an HIV-1 Nef peptide pool, or no peptide.

Sequenced with the Oncomine TCR Beta short-read assay was DNA taken from cultured CD4+ T cells. TCRdb passed the PCR reads through MiXCR, listing each CDR3 protein once. The table records under 20,000 distinct CDR3 sequences, roughly 56% of them present only once. This TCR was recovered from a human donor with COVID-19. Sample: cultured CD4+ T cells from blood, taken after SARS-CoV-2 vaccination. The J gene is TRBJ1-2, the V gene TRBV7-2; D is unresolved. The DNA of the CDR3 is TGTGCCAGCAGCTTAAATGGGTTACGGTATGGCTACACCTTC. Translated: CASSLNGLRYGYTF.